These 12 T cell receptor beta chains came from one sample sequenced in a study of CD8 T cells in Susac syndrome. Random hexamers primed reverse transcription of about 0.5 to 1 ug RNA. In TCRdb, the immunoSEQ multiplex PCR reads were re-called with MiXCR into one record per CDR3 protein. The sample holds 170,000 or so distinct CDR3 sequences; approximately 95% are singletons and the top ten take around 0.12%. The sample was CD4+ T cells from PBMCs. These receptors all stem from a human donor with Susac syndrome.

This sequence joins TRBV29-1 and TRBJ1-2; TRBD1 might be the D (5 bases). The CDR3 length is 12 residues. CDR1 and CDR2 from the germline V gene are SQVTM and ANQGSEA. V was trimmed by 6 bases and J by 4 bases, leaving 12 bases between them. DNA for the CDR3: TGCAGCGTGGGGGTGGAGGGCTATGGCTACACCTTC. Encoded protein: CSVGVEGYGYTF.

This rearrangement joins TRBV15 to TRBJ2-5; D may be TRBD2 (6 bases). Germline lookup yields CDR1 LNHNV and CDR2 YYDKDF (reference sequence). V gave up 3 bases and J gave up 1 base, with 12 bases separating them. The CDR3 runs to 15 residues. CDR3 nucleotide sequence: TGTGCCACCAGCAGGGACTATGTGTCCCAAGAGACCCAGTACTTC. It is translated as CATSRDYVSQETQYF.

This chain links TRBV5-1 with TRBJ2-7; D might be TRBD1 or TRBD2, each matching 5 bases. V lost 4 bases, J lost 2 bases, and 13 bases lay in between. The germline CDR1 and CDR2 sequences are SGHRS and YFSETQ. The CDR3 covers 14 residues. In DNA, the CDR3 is TGCGCCAGCAGCCCGGGACCGGATCCCTACGAGCAGTACGTC. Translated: CASSPGPDPYEQYV.

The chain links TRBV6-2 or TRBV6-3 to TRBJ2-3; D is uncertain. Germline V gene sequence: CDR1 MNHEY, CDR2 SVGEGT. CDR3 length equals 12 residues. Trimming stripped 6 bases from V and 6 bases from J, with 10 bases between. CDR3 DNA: TGTGCCAGCAGCGATGTGTCTGATACGCAGTATTTT. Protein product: CASSDVSDTQYF.

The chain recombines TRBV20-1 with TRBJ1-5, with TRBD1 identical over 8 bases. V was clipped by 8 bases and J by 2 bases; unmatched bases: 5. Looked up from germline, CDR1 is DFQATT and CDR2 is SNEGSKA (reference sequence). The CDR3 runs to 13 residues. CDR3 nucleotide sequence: TGCAGTTACAGGGGGAGAGGCAATCAGCCCCAGCATTTT. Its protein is CSYRGRGNQPQHF.

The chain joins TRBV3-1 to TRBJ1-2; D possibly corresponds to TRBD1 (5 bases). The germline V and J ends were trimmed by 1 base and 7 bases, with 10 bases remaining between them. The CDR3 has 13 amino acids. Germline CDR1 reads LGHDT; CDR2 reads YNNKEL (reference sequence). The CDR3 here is CASSQVMGVGYTF. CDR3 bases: TGTGCCAGCAGCCAAGTTATGGGGGTTGGCTACACCTTC.

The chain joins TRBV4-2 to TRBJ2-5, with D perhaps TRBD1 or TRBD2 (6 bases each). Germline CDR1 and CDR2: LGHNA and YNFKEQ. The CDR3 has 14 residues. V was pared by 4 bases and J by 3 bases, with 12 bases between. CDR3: CASSPGAGEETQYF. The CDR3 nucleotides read TGTGCCAGCAGCCCGGGGGCAGGGGAAGAGACCCAGTACTTC.

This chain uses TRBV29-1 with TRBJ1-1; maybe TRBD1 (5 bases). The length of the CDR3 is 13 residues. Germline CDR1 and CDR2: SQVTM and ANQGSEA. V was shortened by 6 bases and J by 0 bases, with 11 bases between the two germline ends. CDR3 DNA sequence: TGCAGCGTCACAGGAGGATTGAACACTGAAGCTTTCTTT. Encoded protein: CSVTGGLNTEAFF. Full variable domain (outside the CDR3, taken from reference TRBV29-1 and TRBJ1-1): SAVISQKPSRDICQRGTSLTIQCQVDSQVTMMFWYRQQPGQSLTLIATANQGSEATYESGFVIDKFPISRPNLTFSTLTVSNMSPEDSSIYLCSVTGGLNTEAFFGQGTRLTVV.

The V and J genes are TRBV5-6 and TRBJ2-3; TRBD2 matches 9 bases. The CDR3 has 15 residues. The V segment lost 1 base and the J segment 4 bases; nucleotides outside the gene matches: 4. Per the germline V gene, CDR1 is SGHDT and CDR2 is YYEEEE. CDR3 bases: TGTGCCAGCAGCTTGTTCGGGACTAGCCCAGATACGCAGTATTTT. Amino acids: CASSLFGTSPDTQYF.

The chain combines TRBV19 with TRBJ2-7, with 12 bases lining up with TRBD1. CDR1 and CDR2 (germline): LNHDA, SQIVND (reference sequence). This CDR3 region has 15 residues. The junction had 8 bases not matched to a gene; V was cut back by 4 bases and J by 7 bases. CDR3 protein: CASSTAGQGAREQYF. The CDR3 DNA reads TGTGCCAGTAGTACAGCGGGACAGGGGGCGCGAGAGCAGTACTTC.

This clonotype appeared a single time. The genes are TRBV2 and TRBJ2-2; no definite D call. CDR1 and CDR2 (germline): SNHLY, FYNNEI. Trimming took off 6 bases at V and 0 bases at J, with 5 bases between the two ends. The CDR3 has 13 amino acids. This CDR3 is CASSRANTGELFF. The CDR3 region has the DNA TGTGCCAGCAGCAGAGCGAACACCGGGGAGCTGTTTTTT.

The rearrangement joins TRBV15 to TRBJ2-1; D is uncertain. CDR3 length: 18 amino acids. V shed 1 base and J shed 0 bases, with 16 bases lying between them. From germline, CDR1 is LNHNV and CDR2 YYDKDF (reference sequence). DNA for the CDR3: TGTGCCACCAGCAGAGCTAGAGGTAGTTGGAGCTCCTACAATGAGCAGTTCTTC. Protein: CATSRARGSWSSYNEQFF.